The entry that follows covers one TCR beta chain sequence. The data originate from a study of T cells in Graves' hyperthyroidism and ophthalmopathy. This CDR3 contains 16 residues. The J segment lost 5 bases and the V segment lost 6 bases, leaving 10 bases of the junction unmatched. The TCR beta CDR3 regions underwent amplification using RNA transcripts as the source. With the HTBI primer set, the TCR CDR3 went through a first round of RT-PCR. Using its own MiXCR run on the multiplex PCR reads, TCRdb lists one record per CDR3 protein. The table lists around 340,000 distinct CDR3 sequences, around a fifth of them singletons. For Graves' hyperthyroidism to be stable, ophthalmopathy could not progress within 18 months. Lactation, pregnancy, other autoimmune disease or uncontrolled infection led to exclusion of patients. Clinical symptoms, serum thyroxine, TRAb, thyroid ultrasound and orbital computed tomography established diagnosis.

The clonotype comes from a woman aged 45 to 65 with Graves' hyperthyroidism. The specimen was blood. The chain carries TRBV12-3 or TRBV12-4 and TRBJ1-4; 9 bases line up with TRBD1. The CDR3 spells CASRHNVGQGNEKLFF. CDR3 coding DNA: TGTGCCAGCAGACATAATGTTGGACAGGGGAATGAAAAACTGTTTTTT.